This entry describes one T cell receptor (beta chain). Its antigen is still unknown. All the people who gave samples were healthy bone marrow donors. Primers included in the PCR were 60 Vbeta and 13 Jbeta primers. Profiled with immunoSEQ multiplex PCR; TCRdb holds only in-frame clones, not every one. The repertoire holds over 100,000 clones, with over 60% as singletons. This entry comes from a study of cytomegalovirus exposure and HLA in healthy donors. Overall study results and limits: Researchers reported from a later analysis that most CMV-associated TCR beta chains appeared HLA-restricted. Some V segments, TRBV6-2 and TRBV6-3 among them, were indistinguishable and were therefore excluded.

CDR1 is SGHTS, CDR2 YDEGEE, per germline. The CDR3 spans 14 residues. V gave up 4 bases and J gave up 4 bases; unmatched junction bases: 6. The sequenced material came from PBMCs. This chain links TRBV5-8 with TRBJ2-3, with 7 bases aligning to TRBD2. This receptor was identified in a woman aged 40 to 50 in good health and CMV-seropositive. For the CDR3, the DNA is TGTGCCAGCAGCCTCAGCGGGAAAGCAGATACGCAGTATTTT. Amino acid sequence: CASSLSGKADTQYF.